This T cell receptor (beta chain) was captured in a study of control samples from healthy donors and cancer patients. Data came from immunoSEQ multiplex PCR; TCRdb stores just in-frame clones and leaves some out. This sample yields 90,000 to 130,000 clones, of which roughly 90% are seen a single time; around 4% belongs to the top ten. CDR1 is MNHEY, CDR2 SMNVEV, per germline (reference sequence). Deletions cut 0 bases from V and 4 bases from J, with 9 bases between. The CDR3 consists of 15 residues. What was sequenced was PBMCs. The receptor comes from a woman aged 60-75 years with lung cancer. The rearrangement uses TRBV27 and TRBJ2-2, with D unclear. The CDR3 protein is CASSLSAGFTGELFF. CDR3 bases: TGTGCCAGCAGTTTATCGGCAGGTTTCACCGGGGAGCTGTTTTTT.